These T cell receptor beta chains were read from a single sample in a study of blood T cells in healthy people across ages. TCRdb re-called the 5' RACE reads through MiXCR, storing one row per CDR3 protein. The sample consists of hundreds of thousands of distinct CDR3 sequences, 45% to 65% of them appearing once. Sample: blood. Receptor source: a man aged 55 to 70 in good health. The CDR3 runs from the conserved cysteine through the conserved F or W. The D gene is left open where the match is weak. Size is omitted from some rows. Given values are once, few, many or a class for expanded clones.

TRBJ2-1	TRBV20-1	TRBD2	NA	CSAEGTSGGPEQFF	TGCAGTGCAGAAGGTACTAGCGGGGGGCCAGAGCAGTTCTTC
TRBJ1-1	TRBV29-1	NA	once	CSVIRLDTEAFF	TGCAGCGTGATCAGGCTCGACACTGAAGCTTTCTTT
TRBJ2-1	TRBV20-1	TRBD1	few	CSAPAGGEVEQFF	TGCAGTGCCCCAGCAGGGGGCGAGGTCGAGCAGTTCTTC
TRBJ2-7	TRBV7-9	TRBD1	NA	CASSSRQGSQIGEQYF	TGTGCCAGCAGCTCCAGACAGGGGTCCCAAATAGGCGAGCAGTACTTC
TRBJ1-2	TRBV4-2	TRBD1	NA	CASSQTGGDGYTF	TGTGCCAGCAGCCAGACAGGGGGAGATGGCTACACCTTC
TRBJ2-7	TRBV3-1	TRBD1	many	CASSPQTGQFAEQYF	TGTGCCAGCAGCCCTCAAACGGGACAGTTTGCCGAGCAGTACTTC
TRBJ2-1	TRBV20-1	NA	few	CSARGNRDTSYNEQFF	TGCAGTGCTAGAGGTAACAGGGACACGTCCTACAATGAGCAGTTCTTC
TRBJ2-7	TRBV20-1	NA	few	CSAPYSYEQYF	TGCAGTGCGCCTTACTCCTACGAGCAGTACTTC
TRBJ2-1	TRBV29-1	NA	NA	CSVLQGPSSYNEQFF	TGCAGCGTTTTGCAGGGGCCCTCCTCCTACAATGAGCAGTTCTTC
TRBJ2-7	TRBV7-2	NA	many	CASSLSRASEQYF	TGTGCCAGCAGCTTATCACGGGCTTCCGAGCAGTACTTC
TRBJ2-1	TRBV20-1	NA	many	CSARGLGTDSYNEQFF	TGCAGTGCTAGAGGATTGGGTACGGATTCCTACAATGAGCAGTTCTTC
TRBJ2-1	TRBV6-5	TRBD2	NA	CASSYSPGGSRDEQFF	TGTGCCAGCAGTTACTCCCCTGGCGGGAGTCGCGATGAGCAGTTCTTC
TRBJ2-3	TRBV28	TRBD2	few	CASRKRGRGDTQYF	TGTGCCAGCAGAAAGCGGGGGCGGGGAGATACGCAGTATTTT
TRBJ2-3	TRBV27	NA	NA	CASSFSATLDTQYF	TGTGCCAGCAGTTTCTCCGCTACTCTAGATACGCAGTATTTT
TRBJ2-7	TRBV9	TRBD2	NA	CASSPFGREGYEQYF	TGTGCCAGCAGCCCCTTTGGACGGGAGGGGTACGAGCAGTACTTC
TRBJ2-1	TRBV2	NA	few	CASSSPVYNEQFF	TGTGCCAGCAGTTCCCCGGTCTACAATGAGCAGTTCTTC